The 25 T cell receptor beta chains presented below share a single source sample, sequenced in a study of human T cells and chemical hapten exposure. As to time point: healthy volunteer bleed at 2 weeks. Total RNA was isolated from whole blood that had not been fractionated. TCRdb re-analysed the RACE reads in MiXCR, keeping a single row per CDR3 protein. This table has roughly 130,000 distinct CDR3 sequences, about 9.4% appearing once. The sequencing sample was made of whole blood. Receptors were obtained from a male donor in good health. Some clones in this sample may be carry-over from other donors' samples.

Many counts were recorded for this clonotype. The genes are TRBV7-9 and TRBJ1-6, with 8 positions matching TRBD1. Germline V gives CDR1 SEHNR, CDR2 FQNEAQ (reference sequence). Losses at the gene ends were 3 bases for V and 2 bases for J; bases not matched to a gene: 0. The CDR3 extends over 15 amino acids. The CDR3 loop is CASSLTGAYNSPLHF. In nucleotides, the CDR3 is TGTGCCAGCAGCTTGACAGGGGCCTATAATTCACCCCTCCACTTT.

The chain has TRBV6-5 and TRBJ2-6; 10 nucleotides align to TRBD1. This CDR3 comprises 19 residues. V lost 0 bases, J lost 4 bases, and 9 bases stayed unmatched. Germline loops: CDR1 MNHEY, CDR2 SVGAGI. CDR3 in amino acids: CASSYSGQGPSSGANVLTF. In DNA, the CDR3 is TGTGCCAGCAGTTACTCGGGACAGGGGCCTAGTTCAGGGGCCAACGTCCTGACTTTC.

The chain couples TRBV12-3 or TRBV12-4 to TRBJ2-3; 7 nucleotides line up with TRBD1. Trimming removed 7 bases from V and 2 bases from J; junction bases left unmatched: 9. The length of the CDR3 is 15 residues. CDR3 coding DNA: TGTGCCAGCACCCAGCTGGGACAGTCCACAGATACGCAGTATTTT. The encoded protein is CASTQLGQSTDTQYF.

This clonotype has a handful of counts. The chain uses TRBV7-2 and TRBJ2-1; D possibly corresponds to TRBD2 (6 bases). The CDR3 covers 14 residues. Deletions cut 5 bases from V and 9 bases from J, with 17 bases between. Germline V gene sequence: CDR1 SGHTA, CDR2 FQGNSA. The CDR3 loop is CASSAGWRGIEQFF. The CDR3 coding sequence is TGTGCCAGCAGCGCGGGTTGGAGGGGAATTGAGCAGTTCTTC.

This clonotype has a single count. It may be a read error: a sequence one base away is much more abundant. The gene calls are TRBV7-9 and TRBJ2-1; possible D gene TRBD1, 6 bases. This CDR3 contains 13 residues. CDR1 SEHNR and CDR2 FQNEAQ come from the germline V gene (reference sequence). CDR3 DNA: TGTGTCAGCAGCGAAGGACAGTACAATGAGCAGTTCTTC. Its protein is CVSSEGQYNEQFF.

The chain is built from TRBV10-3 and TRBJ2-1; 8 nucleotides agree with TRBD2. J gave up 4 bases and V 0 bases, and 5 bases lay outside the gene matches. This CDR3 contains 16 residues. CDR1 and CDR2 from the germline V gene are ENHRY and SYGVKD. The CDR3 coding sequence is TGTGCCATCAGTGAGTCGAATAGCGGGACGTACAATGAGCAGTTCTTC. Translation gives CAISESNSGTYNEQFF.

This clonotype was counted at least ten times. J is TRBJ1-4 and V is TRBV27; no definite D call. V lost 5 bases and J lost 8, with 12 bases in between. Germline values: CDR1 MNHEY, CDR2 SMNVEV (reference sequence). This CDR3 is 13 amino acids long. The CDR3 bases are TGTGCCAGCAGTCCCCGGGCGGAAGAAAAACTGTTTTTT. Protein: CASSPRAEEKLFF.

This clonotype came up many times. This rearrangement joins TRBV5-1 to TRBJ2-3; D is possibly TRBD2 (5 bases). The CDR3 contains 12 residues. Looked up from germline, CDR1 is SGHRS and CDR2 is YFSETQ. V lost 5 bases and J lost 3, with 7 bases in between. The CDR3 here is CASREETDTQYF. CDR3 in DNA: TGCGCCAGCAGGGAGGAAACAGATACGCAGTATTTT.

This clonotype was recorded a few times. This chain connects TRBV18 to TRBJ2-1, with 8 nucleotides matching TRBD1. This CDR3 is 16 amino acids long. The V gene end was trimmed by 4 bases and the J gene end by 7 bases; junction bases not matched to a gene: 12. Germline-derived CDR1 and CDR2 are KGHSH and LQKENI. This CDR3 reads CASSQKYRQGPNEQFF. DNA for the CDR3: TGTGCCAGCTCACAAAAATACCGACAGGGGCCGAATGAGCAGTTCTTC.

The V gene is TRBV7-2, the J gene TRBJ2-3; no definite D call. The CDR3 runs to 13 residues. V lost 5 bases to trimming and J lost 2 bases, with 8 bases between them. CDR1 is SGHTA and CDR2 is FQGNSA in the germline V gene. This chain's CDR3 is CASSPLTTDTQYF. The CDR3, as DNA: TGTGCCAGCAGCCCACTTACCACAGATACGCAGTATTTT.

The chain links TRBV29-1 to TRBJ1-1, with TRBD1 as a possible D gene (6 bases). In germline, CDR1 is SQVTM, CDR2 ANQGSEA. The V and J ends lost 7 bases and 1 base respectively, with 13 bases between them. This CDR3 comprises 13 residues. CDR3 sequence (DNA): TGCAGCGCTATGGACAGAAAGAACACTGAAGCTTTCTTT. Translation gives CSAMDRKNTEAFF. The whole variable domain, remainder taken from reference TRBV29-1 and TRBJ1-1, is SAVISQKPSRDICQRGTSLTIQCQVDSQVTMMFWYRQQPGQSLTLIATANQGSEATYESGFVIDKFPISRPNLTFSTLTVSNMSPEDSSIYLCSAMDRKNTEAFFGQGTRLTVV.

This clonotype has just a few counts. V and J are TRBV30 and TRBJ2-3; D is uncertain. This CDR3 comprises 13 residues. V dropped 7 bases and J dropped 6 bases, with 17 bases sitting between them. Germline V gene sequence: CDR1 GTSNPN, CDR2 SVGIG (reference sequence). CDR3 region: CAYLDRTGDTQYF. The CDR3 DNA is TGTGCCTATTTAGACCGAACTGGGGATACGCAGTATTTT.

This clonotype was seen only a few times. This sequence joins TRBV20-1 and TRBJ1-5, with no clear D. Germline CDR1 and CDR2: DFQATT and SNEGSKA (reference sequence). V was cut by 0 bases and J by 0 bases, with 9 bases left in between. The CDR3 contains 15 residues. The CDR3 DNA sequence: TGCAGTGCTAGAGATGATGGGGATAGCAATCAGCCCCAGCATTTT. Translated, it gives CSARDDGDSNQPQHF.

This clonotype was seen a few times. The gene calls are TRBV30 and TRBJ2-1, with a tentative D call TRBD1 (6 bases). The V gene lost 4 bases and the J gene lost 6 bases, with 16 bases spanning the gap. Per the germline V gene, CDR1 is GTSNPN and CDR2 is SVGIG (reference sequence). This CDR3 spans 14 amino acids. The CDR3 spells CAWNRGTEPNEQFF. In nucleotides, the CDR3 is TGTGCCTGGAATAGGGGGACCGAACCCAATGAGCAGTTCTTC. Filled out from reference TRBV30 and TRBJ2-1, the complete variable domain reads SQTIHQWPATLVQPVGSPLSLECTVEGTSNPNLYWYRQAAGRGLQLLFYSVGIGQISSEVPQNLSASRPQDRQFILSSKKLLLSDSGFYLCAWNRGTEPNEQFFGPGTRLTVL.

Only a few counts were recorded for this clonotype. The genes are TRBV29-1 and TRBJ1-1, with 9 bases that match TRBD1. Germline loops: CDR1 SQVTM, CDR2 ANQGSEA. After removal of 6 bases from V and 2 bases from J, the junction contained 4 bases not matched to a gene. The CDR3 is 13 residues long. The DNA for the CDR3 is TGCAGCGTGACGGGACAGGGTAACACTGAAGCTTTCTTT. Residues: CSVTGQGNTEAFF.

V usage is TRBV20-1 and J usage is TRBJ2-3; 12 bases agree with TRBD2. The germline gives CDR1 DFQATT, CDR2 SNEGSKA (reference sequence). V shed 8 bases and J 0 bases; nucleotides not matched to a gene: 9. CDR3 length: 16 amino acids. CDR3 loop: CSTYPSGGGSTDTQYF. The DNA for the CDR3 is TGCAGTACATACCCTAGCGGGGGGGGAAGCACAGATACGCAGTATTTT.

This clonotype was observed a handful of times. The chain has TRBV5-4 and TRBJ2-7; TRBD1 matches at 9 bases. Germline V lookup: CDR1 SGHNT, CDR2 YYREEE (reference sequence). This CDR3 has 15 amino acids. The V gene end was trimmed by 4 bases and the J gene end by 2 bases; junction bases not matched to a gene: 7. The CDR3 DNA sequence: TGTGCCAGCAGCCCACGGACAGGGGAGACCTACGAGCAGTACTTC. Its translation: CASSPRTGETYEQYF.

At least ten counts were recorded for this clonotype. The CDR3 DNA reads as TGTGCCAGCAGCTCGGGACTAGGAAACTACGAGCAGTACTTC. Protein: CASSSGLGNYEQYF. This sequence joins TRBV3-1 and TRBJ2-7; the match to TRBD2 covers 8 bases. CDR1 is LGHDT and CDR2 is YNNKEL in the germline V gene (reference sequence). The V gene end was trimmed by 5 bases and the J gene end by 3 bases; junction bases not matched to a gene: 6. The CDR3 is made up of 14 amino acids.

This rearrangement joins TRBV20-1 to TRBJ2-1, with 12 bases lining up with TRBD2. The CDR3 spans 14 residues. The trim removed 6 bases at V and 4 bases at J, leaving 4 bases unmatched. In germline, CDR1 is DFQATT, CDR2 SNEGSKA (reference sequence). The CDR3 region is CSAGLAGSYNEQFF. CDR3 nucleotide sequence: TGCAGTGCAGGACTAGCGGGAAGTTACAATGAGCAGTTCTTC.

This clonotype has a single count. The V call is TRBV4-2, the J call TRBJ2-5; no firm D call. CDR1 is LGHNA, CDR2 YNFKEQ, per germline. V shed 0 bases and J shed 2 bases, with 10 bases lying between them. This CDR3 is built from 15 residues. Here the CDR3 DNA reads TGTGCCAGCAGCCAAGAGCAGGACCTACAAGAGACCCAGTACTTC. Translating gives CASSQEQDLQETQYF.

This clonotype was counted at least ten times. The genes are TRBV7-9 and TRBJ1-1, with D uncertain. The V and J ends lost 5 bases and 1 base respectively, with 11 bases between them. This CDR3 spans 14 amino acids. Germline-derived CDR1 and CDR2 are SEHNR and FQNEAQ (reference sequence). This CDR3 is CASSPGGSNTEAFF. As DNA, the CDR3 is TGTGCCAGCAGCCCGGGAGGATCGAACACTGAAGCTTTCTTT.

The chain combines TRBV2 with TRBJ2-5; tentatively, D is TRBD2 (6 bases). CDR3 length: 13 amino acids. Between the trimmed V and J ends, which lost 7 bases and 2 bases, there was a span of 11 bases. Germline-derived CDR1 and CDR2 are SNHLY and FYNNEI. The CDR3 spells CASNETRQETQYF. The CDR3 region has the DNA TGTGCCAGCAATGAGACTAGACAAGAGACCCAGTACTTC. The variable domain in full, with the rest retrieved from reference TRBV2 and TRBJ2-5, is EPEVTQTPSHQVTQMGQEVILRCVPISNHLYFYWYRQILGQKVEFLVSFYNNEISEKSEIFDDQFSVERPDGSNFTLKIRSTKLEDSAMYFCASNETRQETQYFGPGTRLLVL.

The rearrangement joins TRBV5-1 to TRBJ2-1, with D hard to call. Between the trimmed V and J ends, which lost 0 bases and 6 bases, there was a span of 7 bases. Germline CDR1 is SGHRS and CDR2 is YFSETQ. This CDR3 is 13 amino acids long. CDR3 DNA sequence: TGCGCCAGCAGCTTGGGGGGAAGCAATGAGCAGTTCTTC. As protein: CASSLGGSNEQFF.

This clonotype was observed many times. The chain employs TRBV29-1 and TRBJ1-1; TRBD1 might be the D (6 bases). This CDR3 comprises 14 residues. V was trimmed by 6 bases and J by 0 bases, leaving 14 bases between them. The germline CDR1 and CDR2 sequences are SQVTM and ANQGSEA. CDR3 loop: CSVRPTGLNTEAFF. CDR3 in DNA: TGCAGCGTCCGTCCGACAGGCCTGAACACTGAAGCTTTCTTT. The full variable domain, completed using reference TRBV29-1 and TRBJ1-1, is SAVISQKPSRDICQRGTSLTIQCQVDSQVTMMFWYRQQPGQSLTLIATANQGSEATYESGFVIDKFPISRPNLTFSTLTVSNMSPEDSSIYLCSVRPTGLNTEAFFGQGTRLTVV.

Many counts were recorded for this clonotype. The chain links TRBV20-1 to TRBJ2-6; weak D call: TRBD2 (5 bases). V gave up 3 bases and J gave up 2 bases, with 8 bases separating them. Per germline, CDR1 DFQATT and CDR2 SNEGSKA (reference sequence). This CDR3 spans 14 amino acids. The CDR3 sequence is CSASRGTGANVLTF. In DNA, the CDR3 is TGCAGTGCTAGTAGAGGGACTGGGGCCAACGTCCTGACTTTC.